The entry that follows covers one T cell receptor beta chain sequence. The antigen is unknown. The data are from a study of cytomegalovirus exposure and HLA in healthy donors. The PCR ran on 60 Vbeta and 13 Jbeta primers. Sequenced by immunoSEQ multiplex PCR; TCRdb stores in-frame clones only, minus some. The sample consists of some 190,000 clones, more than 70% of them appearing once. Findings of the study overall: Researchers counted 180 or so TCR beta chains as cytomegalovirus-associated.

The TCR was taken from a man between 40 and 49 years old in good health and CMV-seropositive. Material: PBMCs.

CDR3 nucleotide sequence: TGTGCCAGCAGCTTGAACAGCTATAACTTCAATGAGCAGTTCTTC. Protein sequence: CASSLNSYNFNEQFF. The chain uses TRBV11-2 and TRBJ2-1; D not resolved. The length of the CDR3 is 15 residues. The germline gives CDR1 SGHAT, CDR2 FQNNGV. V was cut by 3 bases and J by 6 bases, with 15 bases left in between.